The clone carrying this T cell receptor (beta chain) was seen a few times. What it recognizes is unknown. TCRdb re-called the 5' RACE reads with MiXCR, one entry per CDR3 protein. The table lists more than 250,000 distinct CDR3 sequences, about a sixth of them singletons. The sample originates from a study of T-cell memory formation after mild COVID-19. Study as a whole: Each donor largely had its own TCR clusters. Overall study results and limits: Clones contracting across day 15 to 85 had a balanced CD4/CD8 profile; later expanding clones leaned CD4+. The finding that pre-infection memory included some responding clones suggested that cross-reactive memory joined. Contracting CD8+ clones were enriched in EMRA, CD4+ mainly in CM and EM.

The sequence was collected from a man aged 18 to 30 who had mild COVID-19 (a few samples of this study predate the infection). Cell type and time point are not known. The sample was PBMCs or a T cell subset sorted from them (not recorded which).

As DNA, the CDR3 is TGCGCCAGCAGCCCGAGGGAAGCGGGGGTTTCCTACGAGCAGTACTTC. This encodes CASSPREAGVSYEQYF. The chain recombines TRBV4-1 with TRBJ2-7, with 8 bases that match TRBD2. This CDR3 is 16 amino acids long. Germline V gene data show CDR1 as MGHRA and CDR2 as YSYEKL. Trimming at V came to 4 bases and at J to 1 base, leaving 9 bases not matched to a gene.